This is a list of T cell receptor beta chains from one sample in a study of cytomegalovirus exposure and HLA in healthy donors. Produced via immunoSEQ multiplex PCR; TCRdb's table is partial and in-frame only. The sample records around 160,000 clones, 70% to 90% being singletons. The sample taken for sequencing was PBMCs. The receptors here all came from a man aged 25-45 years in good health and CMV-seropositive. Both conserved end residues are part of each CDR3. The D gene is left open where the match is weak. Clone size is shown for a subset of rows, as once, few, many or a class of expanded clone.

CASSRTSGGDTQYF,TGTGCCAGCAGCAGGACTAGCGGGGGGGATACGCAGTATTTT,TRBD2,TRBJ2-3,TRBV9,few
CASSIGTGPRNSPLHF,TGTGCCAGTAGTATAGGCACAGGGCCTAGGAATTCACCCCTCCACTTT,NA,TRBJ1-6,TRBV19,NA
CASSLQASGGEGFEQYF,TGCGCCAGCAGCTTGCAAGCTAGCGGGGGGGAAGGATTCGAGCAGTACTTC,TRBD2,TRBJ2-7,TRBV5-1,NA
CASTQEGRETQYF,TGTGCCAGCACCCAAGAGGGGAGGGAGACCCAGTACTTC,NA,TRBJ2-5,TRBV7-9,NA
CASSLSSGNQPQHF,TGTGCCAGCAGCTTGTCGTCGGGGAACCAGCCCCAGCATTTT,NA,TRBJ1-5,TRBV5-8,once
CASSQDRLSYEQYF,TGTGCCAGCAGCCAGGACAGGCTCTCCTACGAGCAGTACTTC,TRBD1,TRBJ2-7,TRBV11-2,NA
CASSPGGRAEAFF,TGTGCCAGTAGCCCCGGAGGAAGAGCTGAAGCTTTCTTT,NA,TRBJ1-1,TRBV19,few
CASQDSYNEQFF,TGCGCCAGCCAGGATTCCTACAATGAGCAGTTCTTC,NA,TRBJ2-1,TRBV5-1,NA
CAISGISGANVLTF,TGTGCCATCAGCGGGATCTCTGGGGCCAACGTCCTGACTTTC,NA,TRBJ2-6,TRBV10-3,NA
CASSIGQGNTEAFF,TGTGCCAGTAGTATCGGACAGGGGAACACTGAAGCTTTCTTT,TRBD1,TRBJ1-1,TRBV19,NA
CATGSRGFTDTQYF,TGTGCCACCGGGTCCAGGGGATTCACAGATACGCAGTATTTT,NA,TRBJ2-3,TRBV13,once
CASSQFDRDSYNEQFF,TGCGCCAGCAGCCAATTCGACAGGGACTCCTACAATGAGCAGTTCTTC,TRBD1,TRBJ2-1,TRBV4-3,once
CASSIGGGHATDTQYF,TGCGCCAGCAGTATCGGCGGGGGGCACGCCACAGATACGCAGTATTTT,TRBD2,TRBJ2-3,TRBV10-1,NA